The rows below give T cell receptor beta chains drawn from one sample of a study of blood T cells in healthy people across ages. MiXCR, run by TCRdb on the 5' RACE reads, gives a single entry per CDR3 protein. Of about 1.5 million distinct CDR3 sequences listed, under 55% are singletons. The material sequenced was blood. All receptors come from a young woman in good health. Both conserved end residues are part of each CDR3. D genes are given only for firm matches. Rows may omit the clone size; those that give it use once, few, many or a size class.

d_call,j_call,cdr3_length,v_call,clone_size,cdr3_aa,cdr3_nt
TRBD2,TRBJ2-1,16,TRBV7-9,-,CASTEPAGGLNNEQFF,TGTGCCAGCACCGAGCCAGCGGGAGGGTTAAACAATGAGCAGTTCTTC
-,TRBJ1-2,13,TRBV2,few,CASSGRLNYGYTF,TGTGCCAGCAGTGGAAGACTTAACTATGGCTACACCTTC
TRBD1,TRBJ2-1,16,TRBV7-2,-,CASSFVTGLAYNEQFF,TGTGCCAGCAGCTTCGTGACAGGGCTAGCCTACAATGAGCAGTTCTTC
-,TRBJ2-7,13,TRBV20-1,-,CSARQDKYNEQYF,TGCAGTGCTAGGCAGGACAAGTACAATGAGCAGTACTTC
TRBD2,TRBJ2-2,14,TRBV7-2,-,CASSQGLASGELFF,TGTGCCAGCAGCCAAGGACTAGCGTCCGGGGAGCTGTTTTTT
-,TRBJ1-1,10,TRBV29-1,few,CSVVALEAFF,TGCAGCGTTGTGGCCCTTGAAGCTTTCTTT
-,TRBJ2-7,14,TRBV5-1,-,CASSLRGDYNEQYF,TGCGCCAGCAGCTTGAGGGGGGACTACAATGAGCAGTACTTC
-,TRBJ2-7,13,TRBV10-3,-,CAISWGVGYEQYF,TGTGCCATCAGTTGGGGGGTCGGTTACGAGCAGTACTTC
-,TRBJ1-2,13,TRBV20-1,-,CSARQGNNYGYTF,TGCAGTGCTAGACAGGGGAATAACTATGGCTACACCTTC
-,TRBJ2-3,15,TRBV9,-,CASSVSGTAPDTQYF,TGTGCCAGCAGCGTGAGTGGCACAGCGCCAGATACGCAGTATTTT
TRBD2,TRBJ2-3,16,TRBV2,once,CASSGGTSGSIDTQYF,TGCGCCAGCAGTGGGGGAACGAGCGGGAGTATAGATACGCAGTATTTT
-,TRBJ2-7,15,TRBV25-1,-,CASNARQDQVYEQYF,TGTGCCAGCAACGCCCGACAGGATCAGGTCTACGAGCAGTACTTC
-,TRBJ2-1,12,TRBV7-8,-,CASSLGGSMRFF,TGTGCCAGCAGCTTAGGGGGGAGTATGCGGTTCTTC
-,TRBJ1-2,16,TRBV4-3,few,CASSQDAAGTDYGYTF,TGCGCCAGCAGCCAAGATGCGGCGGGAACGGACTATGGCTACACCTTC
-,TRBJ1-2,17,TRBV20-1,-,CSARNRTLEGGNYGYTF,TGCAGTGCTAGAAACCGGACTCTTGAAGGGGGAAACTATGGCTACACCTTC